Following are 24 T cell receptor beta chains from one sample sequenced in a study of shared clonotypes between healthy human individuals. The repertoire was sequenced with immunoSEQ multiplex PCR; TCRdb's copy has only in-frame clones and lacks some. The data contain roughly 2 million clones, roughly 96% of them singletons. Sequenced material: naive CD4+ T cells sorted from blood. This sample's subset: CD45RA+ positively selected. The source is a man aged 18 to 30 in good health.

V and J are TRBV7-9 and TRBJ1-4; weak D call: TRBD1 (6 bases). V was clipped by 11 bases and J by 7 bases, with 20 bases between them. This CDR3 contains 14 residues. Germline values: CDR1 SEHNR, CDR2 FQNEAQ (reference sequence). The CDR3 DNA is TGTGCCGGATCCCCTGTGGGGGGGCTTGAAAAACTGTTTTTT. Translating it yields CAGSPVGGLEKLFF.

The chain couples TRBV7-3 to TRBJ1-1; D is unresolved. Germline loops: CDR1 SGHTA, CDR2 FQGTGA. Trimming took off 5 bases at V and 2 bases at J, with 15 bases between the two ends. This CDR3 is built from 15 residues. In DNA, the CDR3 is TGTGCCAGCAGCCTCCGCCCAGAGCCTAACACTGAAGCTTTCTTT. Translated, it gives CASSLRPEPNTEAFF.

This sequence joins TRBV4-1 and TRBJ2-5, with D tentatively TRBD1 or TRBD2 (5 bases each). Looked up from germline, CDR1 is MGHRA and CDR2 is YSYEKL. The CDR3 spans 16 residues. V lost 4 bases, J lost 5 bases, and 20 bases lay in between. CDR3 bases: TGCGCCAGCAGCCCCCTGCCGGGGCCCCTAATTGAGACCCAGTACTTC. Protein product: CASSPLPGPLIETQYF.

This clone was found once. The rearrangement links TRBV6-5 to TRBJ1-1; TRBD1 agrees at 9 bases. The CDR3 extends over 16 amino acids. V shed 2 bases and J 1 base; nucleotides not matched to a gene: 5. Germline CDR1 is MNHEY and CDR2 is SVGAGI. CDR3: CASSYASGQGNTEAFF. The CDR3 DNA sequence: TGTGCCAGCAGTTACGCCTCGGGACAGGGGAACACTGAAGCTTTCTTT.

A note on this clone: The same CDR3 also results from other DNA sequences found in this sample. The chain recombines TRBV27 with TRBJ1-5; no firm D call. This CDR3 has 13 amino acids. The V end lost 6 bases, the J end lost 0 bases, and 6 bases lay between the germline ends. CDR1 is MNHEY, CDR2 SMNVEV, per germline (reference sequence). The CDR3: CASRAGSNQPQHF. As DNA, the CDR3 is TGTGCCAGCAGAGCAGGTAGCAATCAGCCCCAGCATTTT.

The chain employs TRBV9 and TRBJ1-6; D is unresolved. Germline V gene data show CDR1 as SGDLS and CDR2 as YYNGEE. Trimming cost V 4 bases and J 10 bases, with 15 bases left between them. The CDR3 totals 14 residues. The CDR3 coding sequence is TGTGCCAGCAGCACGGGCCCGGAGGAGTCACCCCTCCACTTT. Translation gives CASSTGPEESPLHF.

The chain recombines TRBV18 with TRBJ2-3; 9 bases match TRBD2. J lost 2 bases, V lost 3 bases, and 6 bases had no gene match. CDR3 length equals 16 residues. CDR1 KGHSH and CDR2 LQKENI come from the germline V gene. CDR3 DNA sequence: TGTGCCAGCTCACCCTCGACTAGCGGTTTCACAGATACGCAGTATTTT. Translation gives CASSPSTSGFTDTQYF.

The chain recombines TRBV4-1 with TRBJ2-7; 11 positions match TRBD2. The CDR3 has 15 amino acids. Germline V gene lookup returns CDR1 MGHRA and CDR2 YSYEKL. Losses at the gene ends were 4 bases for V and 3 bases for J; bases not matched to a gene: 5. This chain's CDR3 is CASSRSGTSGYEQYF. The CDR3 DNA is TGCGCCAGCAGCCGATCCGGGACTAGCGGCTACGAGCAGTACTTC.

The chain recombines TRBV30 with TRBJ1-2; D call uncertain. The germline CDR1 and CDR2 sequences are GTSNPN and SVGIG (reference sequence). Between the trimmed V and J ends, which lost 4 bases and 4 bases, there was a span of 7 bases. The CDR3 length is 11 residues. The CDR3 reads CAWMGSYGYTF. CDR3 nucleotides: TGTGCCTGGATGGGGTCCTATGGCTACACCTTC.

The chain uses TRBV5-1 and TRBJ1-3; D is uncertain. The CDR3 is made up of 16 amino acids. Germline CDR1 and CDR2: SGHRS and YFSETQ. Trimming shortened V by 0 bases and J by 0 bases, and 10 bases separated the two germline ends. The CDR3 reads CASSLDPSTSGNTIYF. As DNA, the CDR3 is TGCGCCAGCAGCTTGGACCCCAGCACCTCTGGAAACACCATATATTTT.

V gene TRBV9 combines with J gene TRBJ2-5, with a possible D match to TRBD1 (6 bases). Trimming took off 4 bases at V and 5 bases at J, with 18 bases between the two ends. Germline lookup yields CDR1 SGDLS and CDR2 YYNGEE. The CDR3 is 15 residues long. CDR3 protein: CASSPGTSTWETQYF. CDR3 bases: TGTGCCAGCAGCCCCGGGACATCCACATGGGAGACCCAGTACTTC.

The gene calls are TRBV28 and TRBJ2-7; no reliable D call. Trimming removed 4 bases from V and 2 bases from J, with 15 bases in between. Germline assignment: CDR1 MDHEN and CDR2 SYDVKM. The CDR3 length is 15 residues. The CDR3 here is CASSSRWTDAYEQYF. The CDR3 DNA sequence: TGTGCCAGCAGTTCGCGATGGACCGACGCCTACGAGCAGTACTTC.

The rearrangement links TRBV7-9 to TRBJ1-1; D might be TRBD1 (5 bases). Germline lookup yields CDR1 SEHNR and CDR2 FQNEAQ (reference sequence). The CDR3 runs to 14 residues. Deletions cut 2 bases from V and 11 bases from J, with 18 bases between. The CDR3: CASSLYATESGAFF. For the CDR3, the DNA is TGTGCCAGCAGCTTATACGCGACAGAATCTGGGGCTTTCTTT.

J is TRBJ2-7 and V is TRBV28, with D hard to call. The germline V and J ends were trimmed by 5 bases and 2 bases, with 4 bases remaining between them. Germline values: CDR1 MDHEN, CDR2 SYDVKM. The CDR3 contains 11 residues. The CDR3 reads CASSGAYEQYF. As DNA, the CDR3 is TGTGCCAGCAGTGGGGCCTACGAGCAGTACTTC.

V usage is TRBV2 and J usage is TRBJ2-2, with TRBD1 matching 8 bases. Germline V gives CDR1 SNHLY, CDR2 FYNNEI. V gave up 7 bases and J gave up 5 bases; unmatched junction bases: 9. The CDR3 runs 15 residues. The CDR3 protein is CASNPTGGVTGELFF. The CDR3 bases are TGTGCCAGCAATCCTACAGGGGGAGTAACCGGGGAGCTGTTTTTT.

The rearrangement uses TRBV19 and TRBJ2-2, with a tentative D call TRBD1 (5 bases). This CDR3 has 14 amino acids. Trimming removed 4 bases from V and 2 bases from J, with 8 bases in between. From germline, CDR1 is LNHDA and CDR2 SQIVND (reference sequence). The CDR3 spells CASSNQGNTGELFF. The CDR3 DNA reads TGTGCCAGTAGTAATCAGGGAAACACCGGGGAGCTGTTTTTT.

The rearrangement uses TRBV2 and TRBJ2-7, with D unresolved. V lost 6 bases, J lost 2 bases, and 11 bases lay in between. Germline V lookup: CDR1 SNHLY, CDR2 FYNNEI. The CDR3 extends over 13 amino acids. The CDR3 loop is CASSRDGTYEQYF. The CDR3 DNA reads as TGTGCCAGCAGCCGAGATGGGACCTACGAGCAGTACTTC.

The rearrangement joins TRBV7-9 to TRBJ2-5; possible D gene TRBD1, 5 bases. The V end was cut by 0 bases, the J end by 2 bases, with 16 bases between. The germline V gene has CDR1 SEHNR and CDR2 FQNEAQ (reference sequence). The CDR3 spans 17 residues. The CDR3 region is CASSLARDSRVQETQYF. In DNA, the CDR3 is TGTGCCAGCAGCTTAGCGCGCGACAGTCGCGTACAAGAGACCCAGTACTTC.

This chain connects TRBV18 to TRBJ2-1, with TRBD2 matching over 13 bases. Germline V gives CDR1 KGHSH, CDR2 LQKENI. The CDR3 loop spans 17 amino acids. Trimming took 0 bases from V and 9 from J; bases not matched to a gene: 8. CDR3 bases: TGTGCCAGCTCACCACCCCAGGGACTAGCGGGACTGGGTGAGCAGTTCTTC. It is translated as CASSPPQGLAGLGEQFF.

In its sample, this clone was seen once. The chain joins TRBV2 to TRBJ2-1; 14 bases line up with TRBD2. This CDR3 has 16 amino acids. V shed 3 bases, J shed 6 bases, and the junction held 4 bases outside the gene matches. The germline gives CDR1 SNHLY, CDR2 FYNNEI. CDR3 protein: CASSEGLAGVGNEQFF. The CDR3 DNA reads TGTGCCAGCAGTGAGGGACTAGCGGGAGTGGGCAATGAGCAGTTCTTC.

Here the CDR3 DNA reads TGTGCCAGCAGTTTAAGTGACAGGGCCAACACTGAAGCTTTCTTT. Protein: CASSLSDRANTEAFF. The chain employs TRBV28 and TRBJ1-1; TRBD1 agrees at 7 bases. J gave up 2 bases and V 2 bases, and 5 bases lay outside the gene matches. This CDR3 is 15 amino acids long. The germline V gene encodes CDR1 MDHEN and CDR2 SYDVKM.

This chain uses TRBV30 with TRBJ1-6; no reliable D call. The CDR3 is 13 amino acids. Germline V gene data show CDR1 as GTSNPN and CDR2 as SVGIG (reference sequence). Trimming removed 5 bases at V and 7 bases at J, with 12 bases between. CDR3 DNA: TGTGCCTGGGACGGAAAAGGGAATTCACCCCTCCACTTT. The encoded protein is CAWDGKGNSPLHF. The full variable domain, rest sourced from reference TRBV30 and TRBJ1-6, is SQTIHQWPATLVQPVGSPLSLECTVEGTSNPNLYWYRQAAGRGLQLLFYSVGIGQISSEVPQNLSASRPQDRQFILSSKKLLLSDSGFYLCAWDGKGNSPLHFGNGTRLTVT.

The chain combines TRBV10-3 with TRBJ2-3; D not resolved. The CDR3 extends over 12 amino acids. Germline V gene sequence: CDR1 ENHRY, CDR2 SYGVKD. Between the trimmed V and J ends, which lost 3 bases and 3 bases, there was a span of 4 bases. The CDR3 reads CAISDQTDTQYF. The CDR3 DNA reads TGTGCCATCAGTGACCAGACAGATACGCAGTATTTT.

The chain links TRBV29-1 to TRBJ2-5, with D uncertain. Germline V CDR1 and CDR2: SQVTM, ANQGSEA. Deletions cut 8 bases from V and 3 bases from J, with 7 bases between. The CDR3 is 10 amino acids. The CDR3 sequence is CSSLKETQYF. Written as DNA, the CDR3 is TGCAGCTCCTTAAAAGAGACCCAGTACTTC.